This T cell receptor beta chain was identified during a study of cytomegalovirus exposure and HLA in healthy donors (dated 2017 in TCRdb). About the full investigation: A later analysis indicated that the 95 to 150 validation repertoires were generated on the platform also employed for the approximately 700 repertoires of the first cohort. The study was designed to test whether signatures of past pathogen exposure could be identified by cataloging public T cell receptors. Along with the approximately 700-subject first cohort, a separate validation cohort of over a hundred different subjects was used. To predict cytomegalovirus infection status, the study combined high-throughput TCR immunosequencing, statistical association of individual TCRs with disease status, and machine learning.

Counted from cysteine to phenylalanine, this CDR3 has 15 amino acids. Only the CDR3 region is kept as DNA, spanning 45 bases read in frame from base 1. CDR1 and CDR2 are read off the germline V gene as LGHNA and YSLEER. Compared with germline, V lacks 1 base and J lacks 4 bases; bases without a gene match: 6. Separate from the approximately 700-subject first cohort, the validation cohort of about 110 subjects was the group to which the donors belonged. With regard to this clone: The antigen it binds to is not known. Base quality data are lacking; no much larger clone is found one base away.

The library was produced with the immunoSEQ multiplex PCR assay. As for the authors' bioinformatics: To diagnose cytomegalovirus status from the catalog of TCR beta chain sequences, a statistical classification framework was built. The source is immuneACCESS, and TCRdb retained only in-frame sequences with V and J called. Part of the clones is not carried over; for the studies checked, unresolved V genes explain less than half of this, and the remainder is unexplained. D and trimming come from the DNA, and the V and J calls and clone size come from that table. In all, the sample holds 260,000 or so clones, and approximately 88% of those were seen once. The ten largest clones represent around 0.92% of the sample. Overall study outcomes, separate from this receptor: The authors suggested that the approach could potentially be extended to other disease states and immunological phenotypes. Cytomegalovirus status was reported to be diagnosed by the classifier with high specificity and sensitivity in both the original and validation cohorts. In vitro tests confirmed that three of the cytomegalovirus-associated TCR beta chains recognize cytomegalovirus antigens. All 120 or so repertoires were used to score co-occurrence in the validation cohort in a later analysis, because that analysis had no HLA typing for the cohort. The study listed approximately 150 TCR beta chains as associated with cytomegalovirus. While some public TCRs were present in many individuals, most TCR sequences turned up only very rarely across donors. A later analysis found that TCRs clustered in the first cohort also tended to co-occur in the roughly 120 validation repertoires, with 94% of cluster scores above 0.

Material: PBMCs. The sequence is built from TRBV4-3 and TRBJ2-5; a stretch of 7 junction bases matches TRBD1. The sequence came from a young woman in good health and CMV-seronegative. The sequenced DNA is TGCGCCAGCAGCCAAGTAGACAGGGTTGGAGAGACCCAGTACTTC. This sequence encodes CASSQVDRVGETQYF.